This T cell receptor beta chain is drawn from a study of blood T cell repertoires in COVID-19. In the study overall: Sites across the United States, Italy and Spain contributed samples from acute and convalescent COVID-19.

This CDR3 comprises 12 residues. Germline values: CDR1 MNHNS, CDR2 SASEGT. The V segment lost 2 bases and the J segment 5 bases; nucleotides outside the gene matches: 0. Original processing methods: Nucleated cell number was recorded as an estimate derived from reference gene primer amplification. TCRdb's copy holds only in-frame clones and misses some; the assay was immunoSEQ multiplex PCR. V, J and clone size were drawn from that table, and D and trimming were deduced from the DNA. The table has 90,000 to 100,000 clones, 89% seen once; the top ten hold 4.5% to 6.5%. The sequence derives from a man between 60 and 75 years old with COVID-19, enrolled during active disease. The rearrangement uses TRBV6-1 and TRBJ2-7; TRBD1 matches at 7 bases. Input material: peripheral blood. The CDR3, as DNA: TGTGCCAGCAGTGAACAGGGGGACGAGCAGTACTTC. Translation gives CASSEQGDEQYF.